This TCR beta chain was obtained from a study of CD8 T cells in Susac syndrome. At the level of the study: At the time of blood draw, patients with Susac syndrome were therapy-naive, receiving corticosteroids, or receiving intravenous immunoglobulin alone. Whole-study findings and limits: None of the CD4+ T cell repertoires in Susac syndrome showed clonal expansion.

Regarding this clonotype: Antigen unknown.

Random hexamers primed reverse transcription of about 0.45 to 1 ug RNA. TCRdb independently ran MiXCR on the immunoSEQ multiplex PCR reads; one entry per CDR3 protein. The sample lists about 240,000 distinct CDR3 sequences, 90% to 97% occurring once. The sample consisted of CD4+ T cells from PBMCs. The receptor's source is a human donor with Susac syndrome.

The CDR3 nucleotides read TGCGCCAGCAGCTTGGTAGCGACGGGGGACACAGATACGCAGTATTTT. Amino acid sequence: CASSLVATGDTDTQYF. The chain is built from TRBV5-1 and TRBJ2-3; weak D call: TRBD2 (6 bases). Trimming cost V 0 bases and J 2 bases, with 13 bases left between them. Germline CDR1 and CDR2: SGHRS and YFSETQ. There are 16 residues in the CDR3.